One sample yielded the 31 T cell receptor beta chains listed below, sequenced in a study of T cell responses to AZD1222 COVID-19 vaccine. Libraries were prepared by immunoSEQ multiplex PCR; TCRdb keeps only in-frame clonotypes and omits some of them. Seen here are fewer than 200,000 clones, around 92% observed once, and the top ten hold less than 11%. The specimen comprised peripheral blood, sampled on day 0 of AZD1222 vaccination. The receptor source for this set is an adult in good health.

The chain uses TRBV2 and TRBJ1-1, with D perhaps TRBD1 (5 bases). V gave up 7 bases and J gave up 1 base, with 7 bases separating them. Germline CDR1 and CDR2: SNHLY and FYNNEI. The length of the CDR3 is 12 residues. The CDR3 sequence is CASKTENTEAFF. The CDR3 DNA reads TGTGCCAGCAAGACAGAGAACACTGAAGCTTTCTTT.

The chain has TRBV19 and TRBJ1-4; 7 bases map to TRBD1. This CDR3 contains 12 residues. In germline, CDR1 is LNHDA, CDR2 SQIVND (reference sequence). The CDR3 nucleotides read TGTGCAACGACAGGGATTGATGAAAAACTGTTTTTT. Amino acid sequence: CATTGIDEKLFF. Full variable domain (remainder filled in from reference TRBV19 and TRBJ1-4): DGGITQSPKYLFRKEGQNVTLSCEQNLNHDAMYWYRQDPGQGLRLIYYSQIVNDFQKGDIAEGYSVSREKKESFPLTVTSAQKNPTAFYLCATTGIDEKLFFGSGTQLSVL.

J is TRBJ1-1 and V is TRBV19; TRBD1 matches at 8 bases. CDR1 is LNHDA, CDR2 SQIVND, per germline (reference sequence). V lost 5 bases, J lost 5 bases, and 10 bases stayed unmatched. CDR3 size: 15 residues. This CDR3 reads CASSPRTGSWTEAFF. DNA for the CDR3: TGTGCCAGTAGTCCTCGGACAGGGAGTTGGACTGAAGCTTTCTTT.

J is TRBJ1-5 and V is TRBV12-3 or TRBV12-4; no firm D call. Trimming shortened V by 5 bases and J by 3 bases, and 5 bases separated the two germline ends. The CDR3 sequence is 12 residues long. CDR3 sequence reads: CASSLINQPQHF. In DNA, the CDR3 is TGTGCCAGCAGTCTTATCAATCAGCCCCAGCATTTT.

This chain connects TRBV19 to TRBJ2-3; the match to TRBD1 covers 10 bases. The CDR3 is made up of 18 amino acids. Looked up from germline, CDR1 is LNHDA and CDR2 is SQIVND (reference sequence). J lost 3 bases, V lost 5 bases, and 14 bases had no gene match. Here the CDR3 reads CASSLQGPGTGVTDTQYF. The CDR3 DNA reads TGTGCCAGTAGTCTCCAAGGGCCGGGGACAGGGGTAACAGATACGCAGTATTTT.

The chain has TRBV7-9 and TRBJ1-2; maybe TRBD1 (6 bases). V shed 9 bases and J shed 4 bases, with 18 bases lying between them. Germline CDR1 reads SEHNR; CDR2 reads FQNEAQ (reference sequence). This CDR3 is built from 14 residues. The chain's CDR3 is CASDLRGDSYGYTF. As DNA, the CDR3 is TGTGCCAGTGACCTAAGGGGGGACTCCTATGGCTACACCTTC.

This chain joins TRBV6-5 and TRBJ2-7; D perhaps matches TRBD2 (6 bases). The CDR3 is made up of 13 amino acids. With 10 bases removed from V and 4 bases from J, the gap between germline ends came to 17 bases. Germline-derived CDR1 and CDR2 are MNHEY and SVGAGI. Written as DNA, the CDR3 is TGTGCCACCGCTAGCGAGAGCCTTTACGAGCAGTACTTC. This sequence encodes CATASESLYEQYF.

V and J are TRBV5-1 and TRBJ1-4; D remains unclear. The CDR3 sequence is 16 residues long. Trimming shortened V by 0 bases and J by 0 bases, and 9 bases separated the two germline ends. Looked up from germline, CDR1 is SGHRS and CDR2 is YFSETQ. The CDR3 here is CASSLGQRATNEKLFF. In DNA form, the CDR3 reads TGCGCCAGCAGCTTGGGTCAGAGAGCAACTAATGAAAAACTGTTTTTT.

The rearrangement links TRBV7-3 to TRBJ1-3; D not resolved. Germline V gives CDR1 SGHTA, CDR2 FQGTGA. The CDR3 extends over 13 amino acids. The V gene lost 5 bases and the J gene lost 1 base, with 6 bases spanning the gap. Here the CDR3 reads CASSILSGNTIYF. The DNA for the CDR3 is TGTGCCAGCAGCATATTATCTGGAAACACCATATATTTT.

The rearrangement links TRBV6-6 to TRBJ1-5, with D possibly matching TRBD1 (6 bases). CDR1 is MNHNY, CDR2 SVGAGI, per germline (reference sequence). V was clipped by 7 bases and J by 4 bases, with 14 bases between them. There are 14 residues in the CDR3. The CDR3 DNA follows: TGTGCCAGCAACCCCGGGACACCTAATCAGCCCCAGCATTTT. As protein: CASNPGTPNQPQHF.

The J gene is TRBJ1-1, the V gene TRBV6-1; D not resolved. Germline V gene lookup returns CDR1 MNHNS and CDR2 SASEGT. V was clipped by 1 base and J by 5 bases, with 5 bases between them. The CDR3 runs 12 residues. CDR3 protein: CASSEGGTEAFF. CDR3 sequence (DNA): TGTGCCAGCAGTGAAGGCGGAACTGAAGCTTTCTTT.

This clone turned up a few times. The rearrangement links TRBV19 to TRBJ2-7; 7 positions match TRBD2. Germline V gene sequence: CDR1 LNHDA, CDR2 SQIVND (reference sequence). V dropped 4 bases and J dropped 1; count of bases not matched to a gene: 13. This CDR3 is built from 17 residues. CDR3 sequence reads: CASSTGGRALGSYEQYF. The CDR3 DNA reads as TGTGCCAGTAGTACTGGAGGGAGGGCCCTAGGATCCTACGAGCAGTACTTC.

The gene calls are TRBV5-1 and TRBJ2-7; maybe TRBD1 (5 bases). The germline V and J ends were trimmed by 0 bases and 4 bases, with 8 bases remaining between them. The V gene's germline CDR1 is SGHRS and CDR2 YFSETQ. The CDR3 consists of 13 residues. The CDR3 loop reads CASSLAQGYEQYF. The CDR3 region has the DNA TGCGCCAGCAGCTTGGCTCAGGGATACGAGCAGTACTTC.

The chain joins TRBV6-5 to TRBJ2-5; 7 bases fit TRBD1. The germline V gene has CDR1 MNHEY and CDR2 SVGAGI. The CDR3 runs 15 residues. V was clipped by 5 bases and J by 5 bases; unmatched bases: 11. As DNA, the CDR3 is TGTGCCAGCAGTCACCAGACAGGGTCTTCGGAGACCCAGTACTTC. Protein sequence: CASSHQTGSSETQYF.

The V gene is TRBV5-6, the J gene TRBJ1-5, with D possibly matching TRBD1 (5 bases). CDR1 and CDR2 from the germline V gene are SGHDT and YYEEEE. The CDR3 has 14 amino acids. V lost 0 bases, J lost 1 base, and 5 bases lay in between. The CDR3, as DNA: TGTGCCAGCAGCTTGGAGGGGAGCAATCAGCCCCAGCATTTT. The encoded protein is CASSLEGSNQPQHF. Using reference TRBV5-6 and TRBJ1-5 for the parts outside the CDR3, the full variable domain is DAGVTQSPTHLIKTRGQQVTLRCSPKSGHDTVSWYQQALGQGPQFIFQYYEEEERQRGNFPDRFSGHQFPNYSSELNVNALLLGDSALYLCASSLEGSNQPQHFGDGTRLSIL.

The chain joins TRBV7-2 to TRBJ2-2; D not resolved. The CDR3 is made up of 13 amino acids. Trimming left V 0 bases short and J 6 bases short, with 5 bases between. Germline values: CDR1 SGHTA, CDR2 FQGNSA. CDR3 protein: CASSLAEAGELFF. In DNA form, the CDR3 reads TGTGCCAGCAGCTTAGCAGAGGCCGGGGAGCTGTTTTTT.

CDR3 DNA sequence: TGTGCCAGCAGTACACGGACAGGGATTAGAAACCAGCCCCAGCATTTT. Its protein is CASSTRTGIRNQPQHF. The genes are TRBV28 and TRBJ1-5; the match to TRBD1 covers 8 bases. CDR3 length: 16 amino acids. With 5 bases clipped from V and 7 bases from J, the junction kept 13 bases outside the gene matches. The V gene's germline CDR1 is MDHEN and CDR2 SYDVKM. Full variable domain (missing parts from reference TRBV28 and TRBJ1-5): DVKVTQSSRYLVKRTGEKVFLECVQDMDHENMFWYRQDPGLGLRLIYFSYDVKMKEKGDIPEGYSVSREKKERFSLILESASTNQTSMYLCASSTRTGIRNQPQHFGDGTRLSIL.

The sample holds one count of this clone. The same CDR3 arises from other DNA sequences in this sample as well. The chain employs TRBV18 and TRBJ2-3; either TRBD1 or TRBD2 may fit D (6 bases each). CDR3 length: 14 residues. V was cut by 9 bases and J by 3 bases, with 16 bases left in between. Germline V gene sequence: CDR1 KGHSH, CDR2 LQKENI. DNA of the CDR3: TGTGCCAGTTCGCGAGGGGGGAGTACAGATACGCAGTATTTT. It is translated as CASSRGGSTDTQYF.

The chain joins TRBV18 to TRBJ2-3; 9 nucleotides line up with TRBD1. Trimming removed 3 bases from V and 2 bases from J; junction bases left unmatched: 6. The germline V gene has CDR1 KGHSH and CDR2 LQKENI. There are 16 residues in the CDR3. The CDR3 coding sequence is TGTGCCAGCTCACCTCGACAGGGGGTACTCACAGATACGCAGTATTTT. This sequence encodes CASSPRQGVLTDTQYF.

The rearrangement uses TRBV6-5 and TRBJ2-7; 7 nucleotides match TRBD1. This CDR3 contains 15 residues. The V segment lost 1 base and the J segment 0 bases; nucleotides outside the gene matches: 3. The germline V gene encodes CDR1 MNHEY and CDR2 SVGAGI. The CDR3, as DNA: TGTGCCAGCAGTTACTTCCGGGACAGCTCCTACGAGCAGTACTTC. It yields the protein CASSYFRDSSYEQYF.

The genes are TRBV7-8 and TRBJ1-1, with D unclear. The germline V gene encodes CDR1 SGHVS and CDR2 FQNEAQ. The CDR3 is made up of 13 amino acids. V lost 0 bases and J lost 4, with 6 bases in between. Here the CDR3 reads CASSLALSTEAFF. The DNA of the CDR3 is TGTGCCAGCAGCTTAGCTCTATCCACTGAAGCTTTCTTT.

This sequence joins TRBV10-3 and TRBJ1-1; D is perhaps TRBD1 (5 bases). V lost 2 bases to trimming and J lost 3 bases, with 16 bases between them. Germline V CDR1 and CDR2: ENHRY, SYGVKD. The CDR3 covers 16 residues. The CDR3 nucleotides read TGTGCCATCAGTGAGGTACCAGGGCGGAGATACACTGAAGCTTTCTTT. Translation: CAISEVPGRRYTEAFF.

The gene calls are TRBV2 and TRBJ1-2, with unresolved D. CDR1 SNHLY and CDR2 FYNNEI come from the germline V gene. This CDR3 region has 13 residues. Trimming took 7 bases from V and 0 from J, leaving 9 bases between them. CDR3 nucleotides: TGTGCCAGCACAGAAAATACTAACTATGGCTACACCTTC. It yields the protein CASTENTNYGYTF.

The V call is TRBV5-1, the J call TRBJ2-2; 7 positions agree with TRBD1. CDR1 SGHRS and CDR2 YFSETQ come from the germline V gene. Unmatched junction bases numbered 3, after V lost 2 bases and J lost 2 bases. The CDR3 contains 15 residues. The CDR3 DNA reads as TGCGCCAGCAGCTTCCGGACAGGAAACACCGGGGAGCTGTTTTTT. Residues: CASSFRTGNTGELFF.

The rearrangement joins TRBV25-1 to TRBJ1-1; 12 bases match TRBD1. CDR1 is MGHDK, CDR2 SYGVNS, per germline. This CDR3 comprises 12 residues. V shed 6 bases and J 12 bases; nucleotides not matched to a gene: 5. This CDR3 reads CASRVGDRGPFF. CDR3 DNA: TGTGCCAGCAGGGTAGGGGACAGGGGGCCTTTCTTT.

This sequence joins TRBV19 and TRBJ1-2; a possible D gene is TRBD1 (5 bases). The germline V gene has CDR1 LNHDA and CDR2 SQIVND (reference sequence). V lost 4 bases and J 4 bases, leaving 10 bases between the germline ends. This CDR3 spans 13 amino acids. CDR3 sequence: CASSTGQVYGYTF. The CDR3 coding sequence is TGTGCCAGTAGTACAGGACAAGTCTATGGCTACACCTTC.

The CDR3 DNA sequence: TGTGCCCTCGGCGGATTCCACTTCGGGACTGAAGCTTTCTTT. It translates to CALGGFHFGTEAFF. The chain carries TRBV6-6 and TRBJ1-1; no clear D. From germline, CDR1 is MNHNY and CDR2 SVGAGI (reference sequence). CDR3 length: 14 amino acids. The V gene lost 11 bases and the J gene lost 5 bases, with 21 bases spanning the gap.

The CDR3 region is CASSPGTGGRFLNEQFF. The CDR3 region has the DNA TGTGCCAGCAGCCCGGGGACAGGGGGGAGATTTCTCAATGAGCAGTTCTTC. The chain uses TRBV7-9 and TRBJ2-1; 11 bases are shared with TRBD1. The V gene end was trimmed by 5 bases and the J gene end by 6 bases; junction bases not matched to a gene: 12. CDR1 and CDR2 from the germline V gene are SEHNR and FQNEAQ (reference sequence). The CDR3 has 17 residues.

The chain recombines TRBV4-2 with TRBJ1-2; D not certain. Germline CDR1 is LGHNA and CDR2 is YNFKEQ. V was trimmed by 5 bases and J by 3 bases, leaving 10 bases between them. This CDR3 has 13 residues. This chain's CDR3 is CASSSTTHYGYTF. The DNA of the CDR3 is TGTGCCAGCAGCTCTACAACTCACTATGGCTACACCTTC.

This clone was observed a single time. This chain links TRBV28 with TRBJ1-5, with TRBD1 identical over 7 bases. After removal of 7 bases from V and 0 bases from J, the junction contained 3 bases not matched to a gene. This CDR3 is built from 14 residues. CDR1 and CDR2 from the germline V gene are MDHEN and SYDVKM. The CDR3 loop reads CASKGQTSNQPQHF. As DNA, the CDR3 is TGTGCCAGCAAGGGACAGACTAGCAATCAGCCCCAGCATTTT.

This clone showed up just a few times. The V gene is TRBV7-7, the J gene TRBJ2-5; D may correspond to TRBD1 or TRBD2 (5 bases each). V lost 1 base, J lost 4 bases, and 7 bases lay in between. The germline gives CDR1 SSHAT, CDR2 FNYEAQ (reference sequence). The CDR3 extends over 13 amino acids. The CDR3 nucleotides read TGTGCCAGCAGCTTAGATGGGGGAGAGACCCAGTACTTC. It codes for CASSLDGGETQYF.